This TCR beta chain was sequenced during a study of cytomegalovirus exposure and HLA in healthy donors. As for this clone: Its antigen is unidentified.

The table came from immunoSEQ multiplex PCR; TCRdb's copy has only in-frame clones and leaves some out. The sample has 120,000 or so clones; roughly 89% are singletons. Study results and limitations: Cytomegalovirus status was reportedly diagnosed by the classifier with high specificity and sensitivity. Clusters of TCRs from the first cohort tended to co-occur in the roughly 120 validation repertoires (as a later analysis found).

The specimen was PBMCs. The receptor was derived from a woman between 18 and 29 years old in good health and CMV-seronegative.

CDR3 coding DNA: TGTGCCAGCAGCGTAGAAAACGGAGGAACGGGAAACACCATATATTTT. This translates into CASSVENGGTGNTIYF. The chain uses TRBV9 and TRBJ1-3, with no clear D. Germline V lookup: CDR1 SGDLS, CDR2 YYNGEE. The CDR3 contains 16 residues. V lost 0 bases and J lost 4, with 14 bases in between.